The T cell receptor beta chain described here comes from a study of blood T cell repertoires in COVID-19. The wider study: Both acute and convalescent COVID-19 samples were obtained from the United States, Italy and Spain.

The V gene's germline CDR1 is SNHLY and CDR2 FYNNEI. The V end was cut by 4 bases, the J end by 1 base, with 13 bases between. CDR3 size: 15 residues. This clone was picked up a small number of times. TCRdb keeps only in-frame clones here, not all; method: immunoSEQ multiplex PCR. The repertoire holds hundreds of thousands of clones, with around 85% as singletons. The sequence was collected from a woman aged 30 to 39 who had been exposed to COVID-19. Sequenced sample: PBMCs or T cells enriched from blood (not recorded which). The chain couples TRBV2 to TRBJ1-1; D remains ambiguous. The CDR3 protein is CASSGGLGSNTEAFF. In nucleotides, the CDR3 is TGTGCCAGCAGTGGCGGGTTAGGATCGAACACTGAAGCTTTCTTT.